These T cell receptor beta chains were read from a single sample in a study of T-cell memory formation after mild COVID-19. TCRdb fed the 5' RACE reads into MiXCR, producing one record per CDR3 protein. The sample shows about 430,000 distinct CDR3 sequences, more than 20% of them seen only once. The sequenced material came from PBMCs or a T cell subset sorted from them (not recorded which). These receptors all stem from an adult woman who had mild COVID-19 (a few samples of this study predate the infection). Cell type and time point are not known. Each CDR3 is given with its conserved first and last residue. The D gene is left open where the match is weak. The size of a clone is reported for some rows only, either as once, few or many, or as a class for expanded clones.

size	D	J	length	V	CDR3	DNA
few	NA	TRBJ2-7	13	TRBV2	CASSGPEGLGQYF	TGTGCCAGCAGTGGCCCGGAGGGCTTGGGGCAGTACTTC
NA	TRBD2	TRBJ2-3	13	TRBV29-1	CSVGLAGVYTQYF	TGCAGCGTTGGGCTAGCGGGAGTGTATACGCAGTATTTT
few	NA	TRBJ1-1	13	TRBV12-3/TRBV12-4	CASSLKQNTEAFF	TGTGCCAGCAGTTTAAAACAGAACACTGAAGCTTTCTTT
few	NA	TRBJ1-1	15	TRBV3-1	CASSPSSGVRTEAFF	TGTGCCAGCAGCCCCAGCAGCGGGGTTCGGACTGAAGCTTTCTTT
few	NA	TRBJ1-5	14	TRBV12-3/TRBV12-4	CASRPPGINQPQHF	TGTGCCAGCAGGCCCCCGGGGATCAATCAGCCCCAGCATTTT
many	NA	TRBJ1-1	13	TRBV12-3/TRBV12-4	CASSLRGGTEAFF	TGTGCCAGCAGCTTGAGGGGCGGCACTGAAGCTTTCTTT
NA	NA	TRBJ1-6	16	TRBV5-1	CASSLLVAEDNSPLHF	TGCGCCAGCAGCTTATTAGTCGCAGAAGATAATTCACCCCTCCACTTT
NA	NA	TRBJ1-1	14	TRBV4-1	CASSREATNTEAFF	TGCGCCAGCAGCCGAGAGGCAACGAACACTGAAGCTTTCTTT
few	TRBD2	TRBJ2-5	15	TRBV7-2	CASNPWRGLEETQYF	TGTGCCAGCAACCCCTGGAGAGGACTAGAAGAGACCCAGTACTTC
NA	TRBD1	TRBJ2-4	15	TRBV4-3	CASSQSRGRSDIQYF	TGCGCCAGCAGCCAGTCAAGGGGGCGGTCGGACATTCAGTACTTC
few	NA	TRBJ2-1	12	TRBV25-1	CASSEYAREQFF	TGTGCCAGCAGTGAATATGCACGGGAGCAGTTCTTC
NA	TRBD1	TRBJ2-5	14	TRBV18	CASSSGTGIETQYF	TGTGCCAGCTCAAGTGGGACAGGGATAGAGACCCAGTACTTC
NA	NA	TRBJ2-2	15	TRBV14	CASSMGSPLTGELFF	TGTGCCAGCAGTATGGGATCTCCTTTGACCGGGGAGCTGTTTTTT
NA	NA	TRBJ1-2	16	TRBV27	CASSSRLDRSLYGYTF	TGTGCCAGCAGTTCACGATTAGACAGGAGTCTCTATGGCTACACCTTC
few	TRBD1	TRBJ2-3	15	TRBV5-1	CASSSSGTGADTQYF	TGCGCCAGCAGCTCCTCCGGGACAGGGGCAGATACGCAGTATTTT
few	NA	TRBJ1-1	12	TRBV24-1	CATSDGGTEAFF	TGTGCCACCAGTGACGGAGGGACTGAAGCTTTCTTT
NA	TRBD2	TRBJ2-7	15	TRBV6-2/TRBV6-3	CASSYWLAGSYEQYF	TGTGCCAGCAGTTACTGGCTAGCGGGGTCCTACGAGCAGTACTTC
NA	NA	TRBJ2-3	16	TRBV21-1	CASSKALGPPSYTQYF	TGTGCCAGCAGCAAAGCGCTGGGGCCGCCCTCCTATACGCAGTATTTT
many	NA	TRBJ1-1	13	TRBV3-1	CASSQGRNTEAFF	TGTGCCAGCAGCCAAGGAAGGAACACTGAAGCTTTCTTT
NA	TRBD2	TRBJ2-3	18	TRBV5-1	CASSLSTLAGSSTDTQYF	TGCGCCAGCAGCTTGTCCACGCTAGCGGGGTCCAGCACAGATACGCAGTATTTT
NA	TRBD2	TRBJ2-1	15	TRBV12-3/TRBV12-4	CASTILGTSNNEQFF	TGTGCCAGCACTATTCTCGGGACTAGCAACAATGAGCAGTTCTTC
NA	TRBD1	TRBJ1-2	14	TRBV6-5	CASSYGDRVYGYTF	TGTGCCAGCAGTTACGGGGACAGGGTCTATGGCTACACCTTC
NA	NA	TRBJ1-1	14	TRBV12-3/TRBV12-4	CASSFILGDTEAFF	TGTGCCAGCAGTTTCATCCTCGGGGACACTGAAGCTTTCTTT
many	TRBD2	TRBJ2-1	17	TRBV9	CASSPGGVGGGYNEQFF	TGTGCCAGCAGCCCCGGAGGAGTCGGCGGGGGGTACAATGAGCAGTTCTTC
few	TRBD1	TRBJ1-2	13	TRBV7-3	CASSSSQGVGYTF	TGTGCCAGCAGCTCATCTCAGGGGGTTGGCTACACCTTC
few	NA	TRBJ2-6	16	TRBV7-9	CASSSTGGTGANVLTF	TGTGCCAGCAGCTCCACGGGGGGCACTGGGGCCAACGTCCTGACTTTC
few	NA	TRBJ2-3	15	TRBV5-1	CASSLMPSGTDTQYF	TGCGCCAGCAGCTTGATGCCTAGCGGCACAGATACGCAGTATTTT
NA	TRBD1	TRBJ2-2	16	TRBV3-1	CASSLSGTGWTGELFF	TGTGCCAGCAGCTTATCCGGGACAGGGTGGACCGGGGAGCTGTTTTTT
NA	NA	TRBJ2-5	15	TRBV28	CASSFDQGPPQTQYF	TGTGCCAGCAGTTTTGATCAGGGGCCTCCTCAGACCCAGTACTTC
NA	NA	TRBJ1-1	13	TRBV30	CAWSVRTPTEAFF	TGTGCCTGGAGTGTACGAACCCCCACTGAAGCTTTCTTT
NA	NA	TRBJ2-2	14	TRBV12-3/TRBV12-4	CASRAGGGTGELFF	TGTGCCAGCAGAGCGGGTGGTGGCACCGGGGAGCTGTTTTTT
few	NA	TRBJ2-2	17	TRBV24-1	CATSDLHGTRNTGELFF	TGTGCCACCAGTGATTTGCACGGGACACGAAACACCGGGGAGCTGTTTTTT
few	TRBD1	TRBJ2-7	14	TRBV10-3	CAINTGQGSYEQYF	TGTGCCATCAATACGGGACAGGGCTCCTACGAGCAGTACTTC
few	NA	TRBJ1-2	10	TRBV29-1	CSGGPEGYTF	TGCAGCGGGGGACCTGAGGGCTACACCTTC
NA	TRBD2	TRBJ2-5	16	TRBV7-2	CASSVGLAGSWETQYF	TGTGCCAGCAGCGTCGGACTAGCGGGATCTTGGGAGACCCAGTACTTC
few	TRBD2	TRBJ2-7	14	TRBV5-1	CASSLIAGEYEQYF	TGCGCCAGCAGCTTGATAGCGGGGGAGTACGAGCAGTACTTC
few	NA	TRBJ2-5	12	TRBV10-3	CAISDWDETQYF	TGTGCCATCAGTGACTGGGATGAGACCCAGTACTTC
NA	TRBD1	TRBJ2-7	15	TRBV11-2	CASSLVGQGAYEQYF	TGTGCCAGCAGCTTAGTCGGCCAGGGGGCCTACGAGCAGTACTTC
NA	NA	TRBJ1-2	11	TRBV28	CASTRERGYTF	TGTGCCAGCACCCGGGAGCGGGGCTACACCTTC
NA	NA	TRBJ2-1	19	TRBV6-2/TRBV6-3	CASSYLRAGRPDGYNEQFF	TGTGCCAGCAGTTACTTGCGCGCGGGAAGGCCCGACGGGTACAATGAGCAGTTCTTC
few	NA	TRBJ2-7	13	TRBV29-1	CSVVPGVALEQYF	TGCAGCGTTGTACCCGGGGTAGCCCTCGAGCAGTACTTC
few	NA	TRBJ1-2	14	TRBV9	CASSVGGVGYGYTF	TGTGCCAGCAGCGTAGGGGGCGTAGGCTATGGCTACACCTTC
NA	NA	TRBJ1-2	12	TRBV29-1	CSTPMGPYGYTF	TGCAGCACCCCGATGGGTCCCTATGGCTACACCTTC
few	TRBD2	TRBJ2-7	16	TRBV7-6	CASSSGLAGGGYEQYF	TGTGCCAGCAGCTCGGGACTAGCGGGGGGTGGCTACGAGCAGTACTTC
NA	NA	TRBJ1-3	18	TRBV6-1	CASSEVALWQTSGNTIYF	TGTGCCAGCAGTGAAGTTGCATTGTGGCAGACCTCTGGAAACACCATATATTTT
once	NA	TRBJ1-2	16	TRBV7-2	CASSLDAGGTFYGYTF	TGTGCCAGCAGCTTAGATGCGGGGGGAACCTTCTATGGCTACACCTTC
few	NA	TRBJ2-1	19	TRBV27	CASRQFEVGPESSYNEQFF	TGTGCCAGCCGCCAATTCGAAGTGGGGCCCGAGAGCTCCTACAATGAGCAGTTCTTC
few	NA	TRBJ1-1	13	TRBV7-8	CASSLNMDTEAFF	TGTGCCAGCAGCTTGAACATGGACACTGAAGCTTTCTTT
NA	NA	TRBJ2-5	14	TRBV15	CATSRDRSAESQYF	TGTGCCACCAGCAGAGATCGGAGCGCCGAGAGCCAGTACTTC
few	TRBD2	TRBJ2-1	15	TRBV12-3/TRBV12-4	CASSSWTSGLNEQFF	TGTGCCAGCAGTAGTTGGACTAGCGGGCTTAATGAGCAGTTCTTC
NA	NA	TRBJ1-2	17	TRBV20-1	CSAVDPGRGAPNYGYTF	TGCAGTGCGGTGGACCCGGGGAGGGGAGCGCCTAACTATGGCTACACCTTC
few	NA	TRBJ1-1	14	TRBV5-1	CASSITGSWTEAFF	TGCGCCAGCAGCATTACAGGGAGCTGGACTGAAGCTTTCTTT
few	NA	TRBJ1-6	11	TRBV12-3/TRBV12-4	CASSLVGTLHF	TGTGCCAGCAGTTTAGTTGGCACCCTCCACTTT
few	NA	TRBJ2-7	14	TRBV6-5	CASSSSYDRREQYF	TGTGCCAGCAGTTCTTCCTACGACAGGAGGGAGCAGTACTTC
NA	NA	TRBJ2-5	14	TRBV20-1	CSAHGQTEGQTQYF	TGCAGTGCCCACGGACAGACCGAGGGACAGACCCAGTACTTC
NA	TRBD1	TRBJ1-1	15	TRBV7-9	CASSLLGTANTEAFF	TGTGCCAGCAGCTTACTAGGGACAGCGAACACTGAAGCTTTCTTT